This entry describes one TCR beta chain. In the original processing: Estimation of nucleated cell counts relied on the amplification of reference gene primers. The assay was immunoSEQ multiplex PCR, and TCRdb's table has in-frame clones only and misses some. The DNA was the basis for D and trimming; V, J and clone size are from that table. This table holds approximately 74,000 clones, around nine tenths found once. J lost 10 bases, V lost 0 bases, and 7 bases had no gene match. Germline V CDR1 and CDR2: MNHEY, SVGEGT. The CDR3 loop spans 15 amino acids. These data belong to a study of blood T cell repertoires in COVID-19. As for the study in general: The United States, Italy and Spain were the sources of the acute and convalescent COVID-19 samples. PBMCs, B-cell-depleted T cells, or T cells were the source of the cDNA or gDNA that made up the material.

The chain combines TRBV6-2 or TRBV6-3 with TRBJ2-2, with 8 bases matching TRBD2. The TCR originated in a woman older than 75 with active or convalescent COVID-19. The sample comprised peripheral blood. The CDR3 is CASSYSGGRHAELFF. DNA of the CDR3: TGTGCCAGCAGTTACTCGGGCGGGAGGCACGCGGAGCTGTTTTTT.